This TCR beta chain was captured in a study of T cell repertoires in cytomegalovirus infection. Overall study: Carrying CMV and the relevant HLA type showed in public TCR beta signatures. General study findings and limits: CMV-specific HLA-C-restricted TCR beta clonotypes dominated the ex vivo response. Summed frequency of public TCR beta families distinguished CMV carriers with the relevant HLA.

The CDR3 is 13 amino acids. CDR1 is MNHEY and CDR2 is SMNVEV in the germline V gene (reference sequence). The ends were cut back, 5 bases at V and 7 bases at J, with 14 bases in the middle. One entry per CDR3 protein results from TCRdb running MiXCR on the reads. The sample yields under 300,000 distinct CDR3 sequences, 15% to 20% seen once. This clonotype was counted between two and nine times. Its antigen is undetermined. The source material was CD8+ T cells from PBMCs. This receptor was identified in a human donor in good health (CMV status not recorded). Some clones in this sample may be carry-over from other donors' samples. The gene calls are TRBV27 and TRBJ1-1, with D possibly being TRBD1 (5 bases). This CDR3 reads CASSRGGNREAFF. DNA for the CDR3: TGTGCCAGCAGTCGCGGGGGTAATCGTGAAGCTTTCTTT.